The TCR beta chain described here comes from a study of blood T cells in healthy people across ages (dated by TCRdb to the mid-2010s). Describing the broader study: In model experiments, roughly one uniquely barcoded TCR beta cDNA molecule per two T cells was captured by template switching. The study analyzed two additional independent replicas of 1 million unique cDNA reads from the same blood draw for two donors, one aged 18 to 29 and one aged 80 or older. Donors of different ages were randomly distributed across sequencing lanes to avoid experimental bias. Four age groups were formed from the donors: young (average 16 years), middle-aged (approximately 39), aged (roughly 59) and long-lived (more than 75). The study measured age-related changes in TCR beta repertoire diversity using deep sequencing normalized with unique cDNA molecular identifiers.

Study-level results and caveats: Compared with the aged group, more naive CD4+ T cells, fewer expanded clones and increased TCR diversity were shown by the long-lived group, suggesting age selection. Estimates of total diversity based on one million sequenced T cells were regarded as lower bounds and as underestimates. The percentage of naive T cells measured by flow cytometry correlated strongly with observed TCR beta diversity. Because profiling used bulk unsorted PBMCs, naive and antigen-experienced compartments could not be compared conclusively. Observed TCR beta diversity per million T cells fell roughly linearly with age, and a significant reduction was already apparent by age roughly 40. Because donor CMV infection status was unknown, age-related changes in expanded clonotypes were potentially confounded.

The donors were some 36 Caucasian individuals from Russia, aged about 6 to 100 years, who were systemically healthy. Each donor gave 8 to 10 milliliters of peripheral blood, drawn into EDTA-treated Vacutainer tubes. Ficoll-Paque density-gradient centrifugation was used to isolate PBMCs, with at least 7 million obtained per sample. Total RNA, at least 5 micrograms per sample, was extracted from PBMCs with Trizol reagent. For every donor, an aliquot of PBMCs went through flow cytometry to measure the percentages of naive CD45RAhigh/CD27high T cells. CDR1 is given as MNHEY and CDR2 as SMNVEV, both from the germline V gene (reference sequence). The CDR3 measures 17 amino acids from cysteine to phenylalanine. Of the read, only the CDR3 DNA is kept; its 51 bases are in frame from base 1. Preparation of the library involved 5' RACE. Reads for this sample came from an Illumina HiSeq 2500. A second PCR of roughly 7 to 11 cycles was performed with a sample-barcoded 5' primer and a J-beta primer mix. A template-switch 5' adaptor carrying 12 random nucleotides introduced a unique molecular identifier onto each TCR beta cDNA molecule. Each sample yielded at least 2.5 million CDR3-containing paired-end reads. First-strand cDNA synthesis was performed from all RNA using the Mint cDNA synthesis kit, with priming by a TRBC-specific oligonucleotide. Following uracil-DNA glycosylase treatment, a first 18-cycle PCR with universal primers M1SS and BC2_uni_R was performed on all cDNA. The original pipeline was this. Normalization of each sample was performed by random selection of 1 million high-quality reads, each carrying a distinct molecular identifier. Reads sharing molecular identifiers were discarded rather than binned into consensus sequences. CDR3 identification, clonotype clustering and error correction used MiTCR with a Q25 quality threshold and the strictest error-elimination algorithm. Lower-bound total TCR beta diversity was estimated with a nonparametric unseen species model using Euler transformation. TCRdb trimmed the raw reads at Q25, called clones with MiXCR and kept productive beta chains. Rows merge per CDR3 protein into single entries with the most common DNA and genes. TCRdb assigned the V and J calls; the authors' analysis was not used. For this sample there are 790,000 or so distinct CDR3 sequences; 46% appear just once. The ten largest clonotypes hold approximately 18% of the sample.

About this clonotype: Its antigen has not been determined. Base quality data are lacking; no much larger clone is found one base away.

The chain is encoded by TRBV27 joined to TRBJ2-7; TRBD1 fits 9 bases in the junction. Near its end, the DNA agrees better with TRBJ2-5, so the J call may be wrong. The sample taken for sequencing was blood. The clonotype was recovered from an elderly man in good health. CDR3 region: CASSMTGQGLGQETQYF. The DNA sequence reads TGTGCCAGCAGTATGACGGGACAGGGTTTAGGGCAAGAGACCCAGTACTTC.